This T cell receptor (beta chain) was captured by sequencing in a study of blood T cell repertoires in COVID-19. The overall study: Sites in the United States, Italy and Spain provided acute and convalescent COVID-19 samples. The analysed material was cDNA or gDNA that came from T cells, B-cell-depleted T cells, or PBMCs.

Source study methods: Cell counts per sample came from amplifying reference gene primers. Data came from immunoSEQ multiplex PCR; TCRdb stores just in-frame clones and leaves some out. Clonal size and the V and J genes are those of that table, whereas D and trimming came from the DNA. In the table there are about 94,000 clones, 75% to 90% of which are singletons. Trimming removed 0 bases from V and 11 bases from J, with 13 bases in between. This CDR3 spans 13 amino acids. CDR1 is SGHAT and CDR2 is FQNNGV in the germline V gene. The specimen was peripheral blood. This TCR came from a human donor in a cohort sampled during active COVID-19. This chain connects TRBV11-2 to TRBJ1-1, with D hard to call. CDR3 in amino acids: CASSLDPGTVAFF. DNA for the CDR3: TGTGCCAGCAGCTTAGATCCGGGAACGGTGGCTTTCTTT. Complete variable domain (other parts from reference TRBV11-2 and TRBJ1-1): EAGVAQSPRYKIIEKRQSVAFWCNPISGHATLYWYQQILGQGPKLLIQFQNNGVVDDSQLPKDRFSAERLKGVDSTLKIQPAKLEDSAVYLCASSLDPGTVAFFGQGTRLTVV.